This paragraph reports one T cell receptor beta chain. Antigen: not known. This record belongs to a study of T cells in localized non-small cell lung cancer. Study-level findings and limits: Higher T cell density in the blood was associated with longer overall survival, whereas higher adjacent-lung clonality associated with shorter survival. Detection in adjacent lung was observed for a median around 50 of the top 100 tumor clones. It remains possible that heterogeneity exists, since only one tumor region was sequenced.

V was pared by 1 base and J by 6 bases, with 7 bases of the junction left unmatched. This CDR3 is 15 amino acids long. CDR1 is LNHDA and CDR2 is SQIVND in the germline V gene (reference sequence). Clones were sequenced by immunoSEQ multiplex PCR, and TCRdb holds only the in-frame ones, with some missing. Counted here are approximately 150,000 clones, 80% to 90% occurring once; the ten biggest clones make up over 1.5%. The sequence was collected from a female donor older than 55 with stage I lung adenocarcinoma. The gene calls are TRBV19 and TRBJ2-3; 7 positions match TRBD2. The sequenced sample was peripheral blood, obtained before any cancer treatment. Written as DNA, the CDR3 is TGTGCCAGTAGTATAGTCATAGCGGGTCCGGATACGCAGTATTTT. Its protein product is CASSIVIAGPDTQYF. The full variable domain, completed using reference TRBV19 and TRBJ2-3, is DGGITQSPKYLFRKEGQNVTLSCEQNLNHDAMYWYRQDPGQGLRLIYYSQIVNDFQKGDIAEGYSVSREKKESFPLTVTSAQKNPTAFYLCASSIVIAGPDTQYFGPGTRLTVL.